This T cell receptor (beta chain) was captured in a study of T cells in Graves' hyperthyroidism and ophthalmopathy. Used for diagnoses were clinical symptoms, serum thyroxine and TRAb, thyroid ultrasound and orbital computed tomography. Out of 8.5 to 10 ml of fresh peripheral blood came the PBMCs. Amplification yielded TCR beta CDR3 regions, with RNA transcripts as the source. A first-round RT-PCR of the TCR CDR3 used the HTBI primer set. Using its own MiXCR run on the multiplex PCR reads, TCRdb lists one record per CDR3 protein. The sample holds some 420,000 distinct CDR3 sequences; about an eighth are singletons and the top ten take around 5.3%. Points from the study as a whole: Most thyroid-expanded clonotypes above 0.001 were also found in blood.

Ten or more counts support this clonotype. As yet, its antigen is unknown. Looked up from germline, CDR1 is MDHEN and CDR2 is SYDVKM. Trimming at V came to 3 bases and at J to 7 bases, leaving 3 bases not matched to a gene. This CDR3 is built from 12 residues. Material for sequencing was blood. The receptor was derived from a woman aged 18-29 years with Graves' hyperthyroidism. This rearrangement joins TRBV28 to TRBJ2-7, with 7 bases that match TRBD1. CDR3 region: CASSLWGQEQYF. The CDR3 DNA reads as TGTGCCAGCAGTTTGTGGGGACAGGAGCAGTACTTC. Supplemented by reference TRBV28 and TRBJ2-7, the full variable domain reads DVKVTQSSRYLVKRTGEKVFLECVQDMDHENMFWYRQDPGLGLRLIYFSYDVKMKEKGDIPEGYSVSREKKERFSLILESASTNQTSMYLCASSLWGQEQYFGPGTRLTVT.